The 19 T cell receptor beta chains reported below all come from one sample, sequenced in a study of T cells in Graves' hyperthyroidism and ophthalmopathy. Authors of the study amplified TCR beta CDR3 regions from RNA transcripts. Primed by the HTBI set, a first-round RT-PCR was run on the TCR CDR3. TCRdb reprocessed the multiplex PCR reads via MiXCR and lists one record per CDR3 protein. The sample comprises some 400,000 distinct CDR3 sequences, around an eighth of which are singletons, and roughly 20% rests with the top ten. The specimen sequenced was blood. These receptors all stem from a man aged 25-40 years with Graves' hyperthyroidism that later progressed to Graves' ophthalmopathy.

This clonotype occurred many times. The CDR3 is CASSDRVGKLFF. CDR3 DNA sequence: TGTGCCAGCAGCGACAGGGTAGGAAAACTGTTTTTT. V and J are TRBV7-9 and TRBJ1-4; 7 nucleotides agree with TRBD1. After removal of 5 bases from V and 10 bases from J, the junction contained 4 bases not matched to a gene. Germline V gives CDR1 SEHNR, CDR2 FQNEAQ (reference sequence). This CDR3 region has 12 residues. Supplemented by reference TRBV7-9 and TRBJ1-4, the full variable domain reads DTGVSQNPRHKITKRGQNVTFRCDPISEHNRLYWYRQTLGQGPEFLTYFQNEAQLEKSRLLSDRFSAERPKGSFSTLEIQRTEQGDSAMYLCASSDRVGKLFFGSGTQLSVL.

In its sample, this clonotype was seen many times. The chain employs TRBV28 and TRBJ1-1, with unresolved D. The CDR3 is 13 residues long. V was cut by 4 bases and J by 0 bases, with 6 bases left in between. Germline V CDR1 and CDR2: MDHEN, SYDVKM. Here the CDR3 reads CASSSAMNTEAFF. The CDR3 DNA follows: TGTGCCAGCAGTTCCGCCATGAACACTGAAGCTTTCTTT.

At least ten counts were recorded for this clonotype. This rearrangement joins TRBV6-1 to TRBJ2-5; D is undetermined. The germline V gene encodes CDR1 MNHNS and CDR2 SASEGT. The CDR3 is 13 amino acids. V was pared by 6 bases and J by 0 bases, with 8 bases between. Here the CDR3 DNA reads TGTGCCAGCAGGCGAATGTACCAAGAGACCCAGTACTTC. Amino acid sequence: CASRRMYQETQYF.

This clonotype showed up many times. The CDR3 loop is CASVSGGENTGELFF. The CDR3 DNA is TGTGCCAGCGTCTCGGGGGGGGAGAACACCGGGGAGCTGTTTTTT. J is TRBJ2-2 and V is TRBV28; 8 bases fit TRBD2. Trimming at V came to 8 bases and at J to 1 base, leaving 6 bases not matched to a gene. The germline V gene encodes CDR1 MDHEN and CDR2 SYDVKM. The CDR3 covers 15 residues.

The V and J genes are TRBV19 and TRBJ1-2, with TRBD1 matching over 8 bases. CDR1 LNHDA and CDR2 SQIVND come from the germline V gene (reference sequence). This CDR3 comprises 14 residues. The trim removed 3 bases at V and 6 bases at J, leaving 6 bases unmatched. CDR3: CASSMGIQGDGYTF. CDR3 sequence (DNA): TGTGCCAGTAGTATGGGCATACAGGGGGATGGCTACACCTTC. Drawing the rest from reference TRBV19 and TRBJ1-2, the complete variable domain is DGGITQSPKYLFRKEGQNVTLSCEQNLNHDAMYWYRQDPGQGLRLIYYSQIVNDFQKGDIAEGYSVSREKKESFPLTVTSAQKNPTAFYLCASSMGIQGDGYTFGSGTRLTVV.

The table lists this clonotype with many counts. The chain carries TRBV27 and TRBJ1-1; a possible D gene is TRBD1 (5 bases). Germline V CDR1 and CDR2: MNHEY, SMNVEV (reference sequence). Trimming shortened V by 7 bases and J by 5 bases, and 14 bases separated the two germline ends. The CDR3 has 13 residues. Here the CDR3 reads CASIGDGGTEAFF. The CDR3 DNA reads as TGTGCCAGCATCGGGGACGGAGGTACTGAAGCTTTCTTT.

This clonotype occurred a few times. This chain joins TRBV16 and TRBJ1-5; TRBD1 might be the D (5 bases). The CDR3 consists of 14 residues. The V gene lost 0 bases and the J gene lost 6 bases, with 9 bases spanning the gap. CDR1 is KGHSY and CDR2 is FQNENV in the germline V gene. CDR3 nucleotide sequence: TGTGCCAGCAGCCAATCCGGGGGGACTCAGCCCCAGCATTTT. The encoded protein is CASSQSGGTQPQHF. Full variable domain (outside the CDR3, taken from reference TRBV16 and TRBJ1-5): GEEVAQTPKHLVRGEGQKAKLYCAPIKGHSYVFWYQQVLKNEFKFLISFQNENVFDETGMPKERFSAKCLPNSPCSLEIQATKLEDSAVYFCASSQSGGTQPQHFGDGTRLSIL.

J is TRBJ1-4 and V is TRBV30; 12 bases line up with TRBD1. This CDR3 comprises 14 residues. Germline CDR1 and CDR2: GTSNPN and SVGIG (reference sequence). V lost 3 bases, J lost 8 bases, and 4 bases stayed unmatched. CDR3 bases: TGTGCCTGGAGGGGACAGGGGGCTGGAGAAAAACTGTTTTTT. It specifies CAWRGQGAGEKLFF.

This clonotype was found a few times. One end of the junction does not line up with germline, which may come from a read error. The CDR3 spells CASNLGQSTYEQYF. The CDR3, as DNA: TGTGCCAGCAACTTGGGCCAGAGCACCTACGAGCAGTACTTC. V is TRBV5-6 and J is TRBJ2-7; D is uncertain. Germline loops: CDR1 SGHDT, CDR2 YYEEEE. CDR3 length: 14 residues.

Many counts were recorded for this clonotype. The J gene is TRBJ2-3, the V gene TRBV2; TRBD1 matches 7 bases. After removal of 8 bases from V and 2 bases from J, the junction contained 10 bases not matched to a gene. In germline, CDR1 is SNHLY, CDR2 FYNNEI. There are 15 residues in the CDR3. The CDR3 region is CASADTGTDTDTQYF. CDR3 coding DNA: TGTGCCAGCGCCGATACCGGGACAGACACAGATACGCAGTATTTT. The whole variable domain, remainder taken from reference TRBV2 and TRBJ2-3, is EPEVTQTPSHQVTQMGQEVILRCVPISNHLYFYWYRQILGQKVEFLVSFYNNEISEKSEIFDDQFSVERPDGSNFTLKIRSTKLEDSAMYFCASADTGTDTDTQYFGPGTRLTVL.

The chain joins TRBV11-2 to TRBJ1-6; 8 bases are shared with TRBD1. The CDR3 covers 15 residues. Per the germline V gene, CDR1 is SGHAT and CDR2 is FQNNGV. Losses at the gene ends were 3 bases for V and 13 bases for J; bases not matched to a gene: 11. The CDR3 nucleotides are TGTGCCAGCAGCTTGACCACAGGGGGAGTCTTTCCCCTCCACTTT. Translation gives CASSLTTGGVFPLHF.

The CDR3 loop is CASKRQGSLTDTQYF. In nucleotides, the CDR3 is TGTGCCAGCAAACGACAGGGGAGCCTCACAGATACGCAGTATTTT. This sequence joins TRBV6-1 and TRBJ2-3; TRBD1 agrees at 8 bases. The germline V gene encodes CDR1 MNHNS and CDR2 SASEGT. After removal of 7 bases from V and 2 bases from J, the junction contained 8 bases not matched to a gene. The CDR3 spans 15 residues.

This clonotype occurred many times. CDR3 DNA: TGTGCCAGCAGTAGGGGCCAGCGGGTTCTTTCACCCCTCCACTTT. Encoded protein: CASSRGQRVLSPLHF. This sequence joins TRBV2 and TRBJ1-6, with D possibly matching TRBD1 (5 bases). Trimming took off 5 bases at V and 9 bases at J, with 17 bases between the two ends. Germline-derived CDR1 and CDR2 are SNHLY and FYNNEI. This CDR3 has 15 amino acids.

The V and J genes are TRBV6-5 and TRBJ2-7, with D possibly matching TRBD1 (6 bases). This CDR3 region has 13 residues. Trimming removed 2 bases at V and 5 bases at J, with 10 bases between. Per germline, CDR1 MNHEY and CDR2 SVGAGI. The CDR3 DNA reads TGTGCCAGCAGTTACGACAGGCACCACGAGCAGTACTTC. This translates into CASSYDRHHEQYF.

This clonotype has ten or more counts. This chain connects TRBV7-8 to TRBJ1-1; D possibly corresponds to TRBD1 (6 bases). This CDR3 is 15 amino acids long. V lost 3 bases and J lost 1, with 12 bases in between. Germline V CDR1 and CDR2: SGHVS, FQNEAQ. The DNA for the CDR3 is TGTGCCAGCAGCTTCCCAAGGGGGACGAACACTGAAGCTTTCTTT. Translated, it gives CASSFPRGTNTEAFF.

There are a few counts of this clonotype. A much larger clone is a single base away; this may be a read error. J is TRBJ2-5 and V is TRBV12-3 or TRBV12-4; 11 positions agree with TRBD2. CDR3 length: 16 amino acids. The junction had 7 bases not matched to a gene; V was cut back by 3 bases and J by 4 bases. In nucleotides, the CDR3 is TGTGCCAGCAGTTTTAGCGGGAGGGCCTTCGGAGAGACCCAGTACTTC. Translated: CASSFSGRAFGETQYF.

This clonotype was counted many times. The chain joins TRBV20-1 to TRBJ2-1, with 7 bases identical to TRBD2. CDR1 is DFQATT and CDR2 is SNEGSKA in the germline V gene (reference sequence). J gave up 0 bases and V 0 bases, and 5 bases lay outside the gene matches. CDR3 size: 16 residues. DNA for the CDR3: TGCAGTGCTAGAGACCGGGGGGATTACTCCTACAATGAGCAGTTCTTC. Amino acids: CSARDRGDYSYNEQFF.

This clonotype was observed at least ten times. The genes are TRBV6-5 and TRBJ1-1; D not resolved. Germline CDR1 MNHEY, CDR2 SVGAGI. The V gene lost 0 bases and the J gene lost 0 bases, with 5 bases spanning the gap. The CDR3 extends over 14 amino acids. CDR3 loop: CASSYSRMNTEAFF. Written as DNA, the CDR3 is TGTGCCAGCAGTTACTCTCGGATGAACACTGAAGCTTTCTTT.

Only a few counts were recorded for this clonotype. V usage is TRBV7-9 and J usage is TRBJ1-2; D not certain. Trimming cost V 1 base and J 6 bases, with 9 bases left between them. CDR1 and CDR2 (germline): SEHNR, FQNEAQ (reference sequence). The CDR3 runs to 13 residues. CDR3 in DNA: TGTGCCAGCAGCTTAGGAGGGAATGATGGCTACACCTTC. Protein product: CASSLGGNDGYTF.